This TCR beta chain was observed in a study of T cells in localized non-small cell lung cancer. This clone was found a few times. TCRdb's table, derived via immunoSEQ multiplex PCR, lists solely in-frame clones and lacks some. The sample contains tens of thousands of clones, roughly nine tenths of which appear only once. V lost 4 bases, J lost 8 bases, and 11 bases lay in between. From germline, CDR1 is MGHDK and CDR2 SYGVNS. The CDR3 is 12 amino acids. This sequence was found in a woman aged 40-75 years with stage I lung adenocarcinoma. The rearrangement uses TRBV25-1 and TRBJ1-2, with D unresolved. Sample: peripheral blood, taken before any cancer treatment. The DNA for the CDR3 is TGTGCCAGCAGTGTCACGTTGGACGGCTACACCTTC. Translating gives CASSVTLDGYTF.